This T cell receptor beta chain emerged from a study of a mutant IDH1 vaccine in newly diagnosed glioma. Study information: Investigators started vaccination 4-6 weeks after radiotherapy alone, or with temozolomide cycles. Of treated patients, approximately 62% were men and roughly 40% women, averaging roughly 40 years. Previous care, which was radiotherapy, temozolomide, or both, most often involved both.

Regarding time point: week 5, during vaccination. Each vaccine dose was 300 ug of mutant IDH1 20-mer peptide, with topical imiquimod. The study enrolled donors with new WHO grade 3 or 4 IDH1-mutant, ATRX-lost astrocytomas. To note about this clone: Its antigen is not known.

Profiled with immunoSEQ multiplex PCR; TCRdb holds only in-frame clones, not every one. The sample lists 25,000 or so clones, approximately 79% occurring once. CDR1 is SGHNT and CDR2 is YENEEA in the germline V gene. The CDR3 has 14 amino acids. V was pared by 4 bases and J by 3 bases, with 4 bases of the junction left unmatched. The source material was PBMCs, sampled from a glioma patient whose treatment included an IDH1 peptide vaccine. This TCR derives from a middle-aged man with glioma. Some clones in this sample may be carry-over from other donors' samples. The V and J genes are TRBV11-3 and TRBJ2-7; 9 bases agree with TRBD1. The CDR3 loop is CASSSWTGDYEQYF. The CDR3 region has the DNA TGTGCCAGCAGCTCTTGGACAGGGGACTACGAGCAGTACTTC.